Following are 4 T cell receptor beta chains from one sample sequenced in a study of Tregs in tolerant kidney transplant recipients. Profiled with immunoSEQ multiplex PCR; TCRdb holds only in-frame clones, not every one. The table lists 95,000 to 120,000 clones, around 90% of them singletons. Specimen: CD4+ T cells from blood, collected before the transplant. Receptor source: a human donor who received a combined kidney and bone marrow transplant.

The J gene is TRBJ2-3, the V gene TRBV6-6; 10 bases agree with TRBD2. V dropped 5 bases and J dropped 1; count of bases not matched to a gene: 3. This CDR3 contains 15 residues. The germline V gene encodes CDR1 MNHNY and CDR2 SVGAGI (reference sequence). The CDR3 coding sequence is TGTGCCAGCAGTCTTGGACTAGCGGGCACAGATACGCAGTATTTT. This sequence encodes CASSLGLAGTDTQYF.

This clone was recorded a few times. This chain joins TRBV4-1 and TRBJ2-7; maybe TRBD2 (7 bases). V was shortened by 1 base and J by 0 bases, with 10 bases between the two germline ends. Looked up from germline, CDR1 is MGHRA and CDR2 is YSYEKL. The CDR3 length is 15 residues. CDR3 residues: CASSQGGGFSYEQYF. The CDR3 coding sequence is TGCGCCAGCAGCCAAGGGGGGGGCTTCTCCTACGAGCAGTACTTC.

The V and J genes are TRBV27 and TRBJ1-4; the match to TRBD1 covers 11 bases. V dropped 5 bases and J dropped 7; count of bases not matched to a gene: 9. CDR3 size: 16 residues. Germline assignment: CDR1 MNHEY and CDR2 SMNVEV (reference sequence). The CDR3 region is CASSADRGPGAEKLFF. CDR3 DNA sequence: TGTGCCAGCAGTGCGGACAGGGGGCCGGGCGCTGAAAAACTGTTTTTT.

The rearrangement uses TRBV29-1 and TRBJ1-1; D is perhaps TRBD1 (6 bases). V was pared by 5 bases and J by 2 bases, with 12 bases between. Germline V gene data show CDR1 as SQVTM and CDR2 as ANQGSEA. The CDR3 runs 13 residues. The CDR3 sequence is CSVLGRGNTEAFF. CDR3 bases: TGCAGCGTTTTGGGCAGGGGTAACACTGAAGCTTTCTTT. Full variable domain (missing parts from reference TRBV29-1 and TRBJ1-1): SAVISQKPSRDICQRGTSLTIQCQVDSQVTMMFWYRQQPGQSLTLIATANQGSEATYESGFVIDKFPISRPNLTFSTLTVSNMSPEDSSIYLCSVLGRGNTEAFFGQGTRLTVV.